This passage covers 13 T cell receptor beta chains from one sample sequenced in a study of radiation and T cells in renal cell carcinoma. Here immunoSEQ multiplex PCR was the method, and the copy in TCRdb shows in-frame clones only, minus some. The sample consists of 60,000 or so clones, around three quarters of them appearing once. The time point here: blood 4 weeks post-SBRT, at nephrectomy. The treatment here: 15 Gy SBRT to primary tumor, nephrectomy 4 weeks later. The source material was blood, sampled from a patient whose treatment included radiotherapy and nephrectomy. These receptors came from a man aged 60-69 years with renal cell carcinoma.

This clone came up once. The rearrangement uses TRBV18 and TRBJ1-2, with TRBD1 as a possible D gene (5 bases). V lost 3 bases, J lost 14 bases, and 10 bases lay in between. CDR3 length: 10 amino acids. Germline V gene sequence: CDR1 KGHSH, CDR2 LQKENI. The CDR3 DNA reads as TGTGCCAGCTCACCCGACAGCTTAACCTTC. Its translation is CASSPDSLTF. The entire variable domain, with the rest obtained from reference TRBV18 and TRBJ1-2, is as follows: NAGVMQNPRHLVRRRGQEARLRCSPMKGHSHVYWYRQLPEEGLKFMVYLQKENIIDESGMPKERFSAEFPKEGPSILRIQQVVRGDSAAYFCASSPDSLTFGSGTRLTVV.

Of note for this clone: Distinct nucleotide sequences in the sample also encode this CDR3. This chain links TRBV6-6 with TRBJ1-5; TRBD1 aligns across 10 bases. This CDR3 has 14 residues. The germline CDR1 and CDR2 sequences are MNHNY and SVGAGI (reference sequence). The V segment lost 2 bases and the J segment 5 bases; nucleotides outside the gene matches: 0. Here the CDR3 DNA reads TGTGCCAGCAGTTACGGGACAGGGGATCAGCCCCAGCATTTT. This gives the protein CASSYGTGDQPQHF.

The rearrangement links TRBV15 to TRBJ1-4; D gene ambiguous. V lost 5 bases and J 8 bases, leaving 6 bases between the germline ends. CDR3 length: 11 amino acids. Germline V gene sequence: CDR1 LNHNV, CDR2 YYDKDF (reference sequence). The CDR3 reads CATSSVEKLFF. The DNA of the CDR3 is TGTGCCACCAGCTCCGTCGAAAAACTGTTTTTT.

The chain carries TRBV19 and TRBJ1-2; the D is unclear. Trimming stripped 9 bases from V and 0 bases from J, with 23 bases between. CDR3 length: 17 amino acids. In germline, CDR1 is LNHDA, CDR2 SQIVND (reference sequence). The CDR3 region has the DNA TGTGCCAGCACTGGTGTTGAATGGCCGAATGCTAACTATGGCTACACCTTC. Protein: CASTGVEWPNANYGYTF.

The V call is TRBV19, the J call TRBJ2-1, with a possible D match to TRBD2 (6 bases). Germline-derived CDR1 and CDR2 are LNHDA and SQIVND (reference sequence). The CDR3 totals 16 residues. V was pared by 4 bases and J by 6 bases, with 19 bases between. CDR3: CASSTPGASIGNEQFF. The CDR3 DNA is TGTGCCAGTAGTACGCCGGGAGCCTCGATCGGCAATGAGCAGTTCTTC.

This rearrangement joins TRBV6-1 to TRBJ1-2, with 7 nucleotides matching TRBD1. In germline, CDR1 is MNHNS, CDR2 SASEGT. This CDR3 is built from 15 residues. V shed 5 bases and J 5 bases; nucleotides not matched to a gene: 11. The CDR3 protein is CASSQDRSNAYGYTF. CDR3 nucleotide sequence: TGTGCCAGCAGTCAGGACAGGTCCAACGCTTATGGCTACACCTTC.

The chain couples TRBV9 to TRBJ2-3; 7 bases fit TRBD1. The CDR3 spans 16 residues. CDR1 is SGDLS and CDR2 is YYNGEE in the germline V gene. V dropped 3 bases and J dropped 1; count of bases not matched to a gene: 8. The CDR3 here is CASSEGTEQRTDTQYF. The CDR3, as DNA: TGTGCCAGCAGCGAGGGGACAGAGCAGCGCACAGATACGCAGTATTTT.

This clone has only a few counts. V gene TRBV7-3 combines with J gene TRBJ1-2; weak D call: TRBD1 (5 bases). Looked up from germline, CDR1 is SGHTA and CDR2 is FQGTGA. The CDR3 totals 13 residues. The germline V and J ends were trimmed by 4 bases and 8 bases, with 14 bases remaining between them. The CDR3 DNA is TGTGCCAGCAGCTCACAACCGGGGGAAGGCTACACCTTC. This sequence encodes CASSSQPGEGYTF.

The chain couples TRBV20-1 to TRBJ1-1; D unclear. The CDR3 totals 11 residues. The ends were cut back, 0 bases at V and 4 bases at J, with 3 bases in the middle. The germline V gene has CDR1 DFQATT and CDR2 SNEGSKA (reference sequence). Here the CDR3 reads CSARDLTEAFF. CDR3 in DNA: TGCAGTGCTAGAGATCTCACTGAAGCTTTCTTT.

The chain is built from TRBV9 and TRBJ2-5; 14 bases fit TRBD2. Trimming removed 2 bases from V and 2 bases from J; junction bases left unmatched: 2. The CDR3 runs to 16 residues. Per germline, CDR1 SGDLS and CDR2 YYNGEE. The DNA for the CDR3 is TGTGCCAGCAGCGTGGGGACTAGCGGGGGTCAAGAGACCCAGTACTTC. It codes for CASSVGTSGGQETQYF.

The chain uses TRBV21-1 and TRBJ1-2. TRBV21-1 is a recognized pseudogene. The CDR3 is 12 residues long. The CDR3 spells CASSPPEEGYTF. The CDR3 nucleotides are TGTGCCAGCAGCCCCCCGGAGGAGGGCTACACCTTC.

The V call is TRBV4-1, the J call TRBJ1-4; 10 nucleotides agree with TRBD1. Germline-derived CDR1 and CDR2 are MGHRA and YSYEKL. V was clipped by 0 bases and J by 10 bases; unmatched bases: 20. This CDR3 comprises 20 residues. For the CDR3, the DNA is TGCGCCAGCAGCCAAGAAGGATATAGGGGGACAGGGGTATCGGTGGGAAAACTGTTTTTT. This translates into CASSQEGYRGTGVSVGKLFF.

The CDR3 coding sequence is TGTGCCAGCAGTCCAGCGGGGGCCCAAGAGACCCAGTACTTC. It specifies CASSPAGAQETQYF. This chain uses TRBV7-2 with TRBJ2-5, with 8 bases fitting TRBD2. The CDR3 sequence is 14 residues long. Germline CDR1 and CDR2: SGHTA and FQGNSA. V trimming: 6 bases; J trimming: 1 base; junction bases outside the gene matches: 4.